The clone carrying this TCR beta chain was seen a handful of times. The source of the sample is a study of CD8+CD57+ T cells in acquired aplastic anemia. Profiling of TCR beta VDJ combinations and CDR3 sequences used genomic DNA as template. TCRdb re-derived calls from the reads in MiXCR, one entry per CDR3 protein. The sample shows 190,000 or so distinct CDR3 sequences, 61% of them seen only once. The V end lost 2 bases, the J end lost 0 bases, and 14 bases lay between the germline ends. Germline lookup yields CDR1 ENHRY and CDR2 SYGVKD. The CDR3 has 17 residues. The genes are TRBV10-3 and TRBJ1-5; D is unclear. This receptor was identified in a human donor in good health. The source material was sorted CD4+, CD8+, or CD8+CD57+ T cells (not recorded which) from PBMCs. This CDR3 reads CAISEGFGVPSNQPQHF. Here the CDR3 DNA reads TGTGCCATCAGTGAGGGGTTCGGAGTTCCTAGCAATCAGCCCCAGCATTTT.